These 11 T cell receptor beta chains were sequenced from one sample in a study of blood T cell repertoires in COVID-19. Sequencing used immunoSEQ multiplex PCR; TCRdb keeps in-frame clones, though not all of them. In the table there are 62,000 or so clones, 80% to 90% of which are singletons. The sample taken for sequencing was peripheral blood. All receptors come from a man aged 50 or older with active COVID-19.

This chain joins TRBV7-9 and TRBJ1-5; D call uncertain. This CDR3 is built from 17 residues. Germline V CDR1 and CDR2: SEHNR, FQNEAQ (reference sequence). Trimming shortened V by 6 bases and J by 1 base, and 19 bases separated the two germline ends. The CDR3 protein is CASSKGRGSGSNQPQHF. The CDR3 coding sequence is TGTGCCAGCAGTAAAGGGAGAGGGTCCGGAAGCAATCAGCCCCAGCATTTT.

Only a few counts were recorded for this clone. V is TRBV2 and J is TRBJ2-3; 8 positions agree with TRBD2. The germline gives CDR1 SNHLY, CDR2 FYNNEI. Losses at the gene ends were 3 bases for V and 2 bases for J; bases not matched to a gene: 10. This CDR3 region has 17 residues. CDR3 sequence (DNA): TGTGCCAGCAGTGAGCGCCTGCGGGGGGACTTCACAGATACGCAGTATTTT. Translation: CASSERLRGDFTDTQYF. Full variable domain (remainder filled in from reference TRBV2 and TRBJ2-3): EPEVTQTPSHQVTQMGQEVILRCVPISNHLYFYWYRQILGQKVEFLVSFYNNEISEKSEIFDDQFSVERPDGSNFTLKIRSTKLEDSAMYFCASSERLRGDFTDTQYFGPGTRLTVL.

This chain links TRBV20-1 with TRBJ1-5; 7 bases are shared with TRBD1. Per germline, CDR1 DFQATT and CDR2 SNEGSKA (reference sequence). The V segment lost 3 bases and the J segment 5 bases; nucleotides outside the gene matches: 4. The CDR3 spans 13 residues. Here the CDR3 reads CSASTGVDQPQHF. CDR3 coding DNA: TGCAGTGCTAGTACAGGGGTAGATCAGCCCCAGCATTTT.

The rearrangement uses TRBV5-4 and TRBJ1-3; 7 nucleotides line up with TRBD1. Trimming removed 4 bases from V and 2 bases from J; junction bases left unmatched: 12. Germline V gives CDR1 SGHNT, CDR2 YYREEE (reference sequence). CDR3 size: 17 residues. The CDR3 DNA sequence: TGTGCCAGCAGCCCGAAGGGGCAGGGGGTTACTGGAAACACCATATATTTT. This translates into CASSPKGQGVTGNTIYF.

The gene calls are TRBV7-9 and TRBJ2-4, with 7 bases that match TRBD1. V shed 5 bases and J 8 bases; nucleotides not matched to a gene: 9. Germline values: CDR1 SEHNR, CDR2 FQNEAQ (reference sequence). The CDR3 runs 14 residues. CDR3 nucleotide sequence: TGTGCCAGCAGCCCCGGACAGGTTCCGGACATTCAGTACTTC. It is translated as CASSPGQVPDIQYF. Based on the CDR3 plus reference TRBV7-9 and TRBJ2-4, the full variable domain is DTGVSQNPRHKITKRGQNVTFRCDPISEHNRLYWYRQTLGQGPEFLTYFQNEAQLEKSRLLSDRFSAERPKGSFSTLEIQRTEQGDSAMYLCASSPGQVPDIQYFGAGTRLSVL.

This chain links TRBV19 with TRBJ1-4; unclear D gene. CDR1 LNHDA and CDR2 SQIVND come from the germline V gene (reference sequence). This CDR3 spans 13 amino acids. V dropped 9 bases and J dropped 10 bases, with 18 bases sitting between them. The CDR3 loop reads CASGEGNVVKLFF. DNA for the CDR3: TGTGCCAGCGGGGAAGGGAATGTCGTAAAACTGTTTTTT.

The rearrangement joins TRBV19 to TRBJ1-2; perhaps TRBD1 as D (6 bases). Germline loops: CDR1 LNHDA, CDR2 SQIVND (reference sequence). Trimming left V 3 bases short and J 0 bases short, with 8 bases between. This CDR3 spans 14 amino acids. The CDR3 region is CASSIGTTNYGYTF. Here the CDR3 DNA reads TGTGCCAGTAGTATCGGGACAACTAACTATGGCTACACCTTC.

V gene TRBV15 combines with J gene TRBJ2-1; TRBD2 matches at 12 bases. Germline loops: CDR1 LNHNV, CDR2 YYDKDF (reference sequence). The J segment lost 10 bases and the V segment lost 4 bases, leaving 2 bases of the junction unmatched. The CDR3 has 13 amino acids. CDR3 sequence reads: CATSMTSGGEQFF. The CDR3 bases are TGTGCCACCAGCATGACTAGCGGGGGAGAGCAGTTCTTC.

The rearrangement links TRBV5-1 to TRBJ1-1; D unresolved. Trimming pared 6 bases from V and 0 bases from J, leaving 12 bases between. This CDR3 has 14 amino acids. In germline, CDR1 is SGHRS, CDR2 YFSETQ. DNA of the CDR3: TGCGCCAGCATGGAGGAGGCTTTGAACACTGAAGCTTTCTTT. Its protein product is CASMEEALNTEAFF.

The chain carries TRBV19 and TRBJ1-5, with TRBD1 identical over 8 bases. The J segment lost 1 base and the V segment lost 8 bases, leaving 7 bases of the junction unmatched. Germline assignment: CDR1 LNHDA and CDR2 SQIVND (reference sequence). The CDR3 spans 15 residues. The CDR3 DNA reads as TGTGCCAGTGGAGGACAGGGCGGCAGCAATCAGCCCCAGCATTTT. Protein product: CASGGQGGSNQPQHF.

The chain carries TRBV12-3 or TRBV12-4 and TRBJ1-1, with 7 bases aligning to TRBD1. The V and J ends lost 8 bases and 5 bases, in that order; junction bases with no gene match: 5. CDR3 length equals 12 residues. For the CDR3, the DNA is TGTGCCAGCCGGACAGGATATACTGAAGCTTTCTTT. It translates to CASRTGYTEAFF.